In this sample, the clone carrying this T cell receptor (beta chain) turned up many times. Its antigen is not identified. The sample is drawn from a study of CD8+CD57+ T cells in acquired aplastic anemia. The wider study: Recorded DNA amounts for sorted CD4+ and CD8+ cells had an average of 3.2 ug.

The CDR3 has 17 amino acids. Germline V CDR1 and CDR2: LNHDA, SQIVND (reference sequence). The J segment lost 1 base and the V segment lost 8 bases, leaving 14 bases of the junction unmatched. Genomic DNA served as template for TCR beta VDJ and CDR3 profiling. From the reads, TCRdb called clonotypes with MiXCR, one entry per CDR3 protein. The sample lists approximately 130,000 distinct CDR3 sequences; 45% to 60% were seen once. The sequenced patients had an expansion of CD8+CD57+ cells seen by flow cytometry. Findings and limits, study-wide: The number of CD8+ CDR3 sequences shared by patients and controls was 25 to 35. Statistical testing detected no significant gap in CD8+ Simpson's diversity between patients and controls.

The TCR sequence derives from a human donor with aplastic anemia. Sequenced material: sorted CD4+, CD8+, or CD8+CD57+ T cells (not recorded which) from PBMCs. The chain has TRBV19 and TRBJ1-2, with TRBD1 matching 9 bases. The CDR3 spells CASSTPKSGQGNYGYTF. The CDR3 coding sequence is TGTGCCAGTTCGACTCCCAAATCGGGACAGGGTAACTATGGCTACACCTTC.